These T cell receptor beta chains were read from a single sample in a study of PD-L1 blockade in urothelial cancer. Method: immunoSEQ multiplex PCR; TCRdb's copy keeps in-frame clones and lacks some. The sample comprises around 45,000 clones, 88% of which are singletons, and around 4.2% rests with the top ten. Specimen: PBMCs, collected around atezolizumab (anti-PD-L1) treatment. These receptors all come from a man older than 75 with urothelial cancer. CDR3s include the opening cysteine and the closing phenylalanine or tryptophan. A D gene is named only where the DNA matches it firmly. Clone size is given for some rows only: seen once, a few or many times, or a class if the clone is expanded.

>.|TRBD2|TRBJ2-1|TRBV7-8
TGTGCCAGCAGCTTAGAGCGGGGGTTCTTCGGGGAGCAGTTCTTC
CASSLERGFFGEQFF
>.|.|TRBJ2-2|TRBV5-1
TGCGCCAGCAGCTTGGTGGGGCCAACGGCCGGGGAGCTGTTTTTT
CASSLVGPTAGELFF
>.|TRBD2|TRBJ2-3|TRBV7-2
TGTGCCAGCAGTGCCAGCGGGAGGGACACAGATACGCAGTATTTT
CASSASGRDTDTQYF
>.|TRBD2|TRBJ2-7|TRBV18
TGTGCCAGCTCACTGCCGGGACTAGCAAGCGAGCAGTACTTC
CASSLPGLASEQYF
>.|TRBD1|TRBJ1-1|TRBV11-2
TGTGCCAGCACCCCTAGACAGGGTGGGTCCTCTGAAGCTTTCTTT
CASTPRQGGSSEAFF
>.|.|TRBJ2-3|TRBV14
TGTGCCAGCAGCCAAGAGAGCCCCCGAGGGCGCACAGATACGCAGTATTTT
CASSQESPRGRTDTQYF
>.|TRBD1|TRBJ1-5|TRBV28
TGTGCCAGCAGTTCACAGGGGACCAATCAGCCCCAGCATTTT
CASSSQGTNQPQHF
>few|.|TRBJ1-2|TRBV4-1
TGCGCCAGCAGCCAAGATCAGAAGGCAGGAGGAGGCTACACCTTC
CASSQDQKAGGGYTF
>.|.|TRBJ1-2|TRBV19
TGTGCCAGTAGTATGAACAGGGCCAGTGGCTACACCTTC
CASSMNRASGYTF
>.|TRBD1|TRBJ2-2|TRBV10-3
TGTGCCATCAGTGGGAGGACAGGGGGGAACACCGGGGAGCTGTTTTTT
CAISGRTGGNTGELFF
>.|TRBD1|TRBJ1-5|TRBV5-1
TGCGCCAGCAGCCCCGACAGGGTTATAAGGATGAATCAGCCCCAGCATTTT
CASSPDRVIRMNQPQHF
>.|.|TRBJ1-2|TRBV12-5
TGTGCTAGTGGTTTGCAGATCGGGAACTATGGCTACACCTTC
CASGLQIGNYGYTF
>.|.|TRBJ1-2|TRBV27
TGTGCCAGCAGACCGCAAGGGGGAGGCTACACCTTC
CASRPQGGGYTF
>.|TRBD2|TRBJ2-3|TRBV7-9
TGTGCCAGCAGCCCCGGGACTAGCGGCCCGACGCAGTATTTT
CASSPGTSGPTQYF
>.|TRBD1|TRBJ2-5|TRBV28
TGTGCCAGCAGCCCCTCAGGACAGGGCCAAGAGACCCAGTACTTC
CASSPSGQGQETQYF
>.|.|TRBJ1-4|TRBV4-2
TGTGCCAGCAGCCAAGAATGGGCAGGGGATGAAAAACTGTTTTTT
CASSQEWAGDEKLFF
>.|TRBD1|TRBJ2-5|TRBV28
TGTGCCAGCAGTGGACAGGGACGGGAGACCCAGTACTTC
CASSGQGRETQYF
>.|.|TRBJ1-1|TRBV5-1
TGCGCCAGCAGCTTGAAAGAGCCTAACACTGAAGCTTTCTTT
CASSLKEPNTEAFF
>.|.|TRBJ2-3|TRBV30
TGTGCCTGGAGTCCCCAGAAAGATACGCAGTATTTT
CAWSPQKDTQYF
>.|TRBD1|TRBJ2-5|TRBV4-2
TGTGCCAGCAGCCTCGGACAGGGAGAAGAGACCCAGTACTTC
CASSLGQGEETQYF
>once|TRBD1|TRBJ1-1|TRBV4-3
TGCGCCAGCAGCCAAAACAGGGGGTGGACTGAAGCTTTCTTT
CASSQNRGWTEAFF
>.|.|TRBJ1-2|TRBV28
TGTGCCAGCACCCCCGAGGGCAGGGAGGTCTATGGCTACACCTTC
CASTPEGREVYGYTF
>.|TRBD2|TRBJ2-7|TRBV18
TGTGCCAGCTCACCAAATCTAGCGGGAGCGTACGAGCAGTACTTC
CASSPNLAGAYEQYF
>once|TRBD2|TRBJ2-7|TRBV6-5
TGTGCCAGCAGGACCGGGACTAGCGGTACCTACGAGCAGTACTTC
CASRTGTSGTYEQYF
>.|TRBD1|TRBJ2-1|TRBV18
TGTGCCAGCTCACCAGGGACAGACTACAATGAGCAGTTCTTC
CASSPGTDYNEQFF
>once|.|TRBJ1-1|TRBV11-3
TGTGCCAGCAGCAGGGGGGGGATGAACACTGAAGCTTTCTTT
CASSRGGMNTEAFF